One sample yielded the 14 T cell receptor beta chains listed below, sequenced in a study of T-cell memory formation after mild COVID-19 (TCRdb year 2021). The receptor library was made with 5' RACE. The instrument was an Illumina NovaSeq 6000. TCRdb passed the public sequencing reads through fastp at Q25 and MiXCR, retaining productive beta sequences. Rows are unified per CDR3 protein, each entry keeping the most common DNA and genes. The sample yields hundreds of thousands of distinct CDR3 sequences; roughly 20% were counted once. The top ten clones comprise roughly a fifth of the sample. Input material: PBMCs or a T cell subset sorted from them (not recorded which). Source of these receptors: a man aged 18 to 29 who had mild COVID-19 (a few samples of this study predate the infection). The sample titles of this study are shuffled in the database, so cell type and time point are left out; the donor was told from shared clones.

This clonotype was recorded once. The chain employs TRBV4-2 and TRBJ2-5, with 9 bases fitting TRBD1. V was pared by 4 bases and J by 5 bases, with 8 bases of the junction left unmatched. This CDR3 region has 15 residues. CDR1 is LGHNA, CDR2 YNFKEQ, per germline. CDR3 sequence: CASSRGDRDAETQYF. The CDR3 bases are TGTGCCAGCAGCCGCGGGGACAGGGATGCGGAGACCCAGTACTTC.

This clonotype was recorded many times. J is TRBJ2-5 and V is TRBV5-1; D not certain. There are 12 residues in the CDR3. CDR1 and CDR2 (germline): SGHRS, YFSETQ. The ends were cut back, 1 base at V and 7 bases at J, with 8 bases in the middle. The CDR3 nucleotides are TGCGCCAGCAGCTTGACTCCGGGGACCCAGTACTTC. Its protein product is CASSLTPGTQYF.

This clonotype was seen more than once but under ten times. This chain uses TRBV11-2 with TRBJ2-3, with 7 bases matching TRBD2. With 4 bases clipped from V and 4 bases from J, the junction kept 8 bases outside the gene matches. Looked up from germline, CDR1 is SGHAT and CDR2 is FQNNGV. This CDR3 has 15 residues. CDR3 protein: CASSSREGGADTQYF. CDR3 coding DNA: TGTGCCAGCAGCTCAAGGGAGGGAGGGGCAGATACGCAGTATTTT.

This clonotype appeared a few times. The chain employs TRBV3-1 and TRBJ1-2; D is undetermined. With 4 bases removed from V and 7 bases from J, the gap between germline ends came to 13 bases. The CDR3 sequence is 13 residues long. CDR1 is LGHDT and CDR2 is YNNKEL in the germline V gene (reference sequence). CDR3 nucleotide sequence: TGTGCCAGCAGCCTAAGCCCGGCCCGTGGCTACACCTTC. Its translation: CASSLSPARGYTF. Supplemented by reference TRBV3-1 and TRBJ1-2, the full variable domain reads DTAVSQTPKYLVTQMGNDKSIKCEQNLGHDTMYWYKQDSKKFLKIMFSYNNKELIINETVPNRFSPKSPDKAHLNLHINSLELGDSAVYFCASSLSPARGYTFGSGTRLTVV.

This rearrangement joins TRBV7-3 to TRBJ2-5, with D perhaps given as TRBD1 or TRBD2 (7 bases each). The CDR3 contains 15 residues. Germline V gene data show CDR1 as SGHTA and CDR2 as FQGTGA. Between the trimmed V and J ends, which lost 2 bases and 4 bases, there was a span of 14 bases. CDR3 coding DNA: TGTGCCAGCAGCTTATCAGGGGGGGGCCGAGAGACCCAGTACTTC. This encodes CASSLSGGGRETQYF.

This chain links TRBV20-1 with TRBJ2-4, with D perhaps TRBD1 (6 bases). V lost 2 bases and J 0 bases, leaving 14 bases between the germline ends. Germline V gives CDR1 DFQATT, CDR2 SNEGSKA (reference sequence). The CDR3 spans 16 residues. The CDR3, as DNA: TGCAGTGCTAGAATGGCAGGGGCCTTAGCCAAAAACATTCAGTACTTC. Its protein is CSARMAGALAKNIQYF.

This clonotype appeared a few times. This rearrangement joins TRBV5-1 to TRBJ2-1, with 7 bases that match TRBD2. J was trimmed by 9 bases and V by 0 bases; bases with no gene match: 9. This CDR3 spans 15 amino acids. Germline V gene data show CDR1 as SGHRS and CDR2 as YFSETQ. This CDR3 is CASSLAVSGGGEQFF. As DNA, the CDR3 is TGCGCCAGCAGCTTGGCCGTTTCGGGGGGAGGTGAGCAGTTCTTC. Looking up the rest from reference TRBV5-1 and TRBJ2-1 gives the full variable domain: KAGVTQTPRYLIKTRGQQVTLSCSPISGHRSVSWYQQTPGQGLQFLFEYFSETQRNKGNFPGRFSGRQFSNSRSEMNVSTLELGDSALYLCASSLAVSGGGEQFFGPGTRLTVL.

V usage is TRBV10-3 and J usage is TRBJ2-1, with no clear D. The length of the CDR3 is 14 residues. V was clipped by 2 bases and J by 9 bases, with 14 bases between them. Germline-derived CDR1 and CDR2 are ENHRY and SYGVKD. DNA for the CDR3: TGTGCCATCAGTGAGAGAGTGGGTGTAGGTGAGCAGTTCTTC. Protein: CAISERVGVGEQFF.

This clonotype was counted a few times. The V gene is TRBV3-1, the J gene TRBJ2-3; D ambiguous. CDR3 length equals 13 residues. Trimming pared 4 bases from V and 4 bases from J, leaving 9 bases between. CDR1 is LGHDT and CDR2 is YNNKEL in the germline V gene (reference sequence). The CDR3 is CASSPAYSDTQYF. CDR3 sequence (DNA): TGTGCCAGCAGCCCGGCCTATTCAGATACGCAGTATTTT.

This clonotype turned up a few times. The chain's CDR3 is CSAPTREETQYF. CDR3 sequence (DNA): TGCAGTGCTCCCACTAGGGAAGAGACCCAGTACTTC. The chain is built from TRBV20-1 and TRBJ2-5, with a possible D match to TRBD2 (5 bases). V was pared by 5 bases and J by 3 bases, with 10 bases between. This CDR3 spans 12 amino acids. Germline CDR1 DFQATT, CDR2 SNEGSKA (reference sequence).

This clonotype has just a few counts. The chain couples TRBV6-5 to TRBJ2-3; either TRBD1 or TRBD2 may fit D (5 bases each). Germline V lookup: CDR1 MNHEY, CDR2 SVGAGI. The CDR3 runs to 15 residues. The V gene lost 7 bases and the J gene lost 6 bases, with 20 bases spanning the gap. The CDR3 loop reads CASKRGYGGSDTQYF. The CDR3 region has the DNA TGTGCCAGCAAGAGGGGATATGGGGGTAGCGATACGCAGTATTTT.

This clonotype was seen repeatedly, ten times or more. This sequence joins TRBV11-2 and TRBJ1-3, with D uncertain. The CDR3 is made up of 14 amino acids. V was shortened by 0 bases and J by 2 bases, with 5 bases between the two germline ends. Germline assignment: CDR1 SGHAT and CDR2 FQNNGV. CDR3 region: CASSLDRAGNTIYF. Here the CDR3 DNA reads TGTGCCAGCAGCTTAGATAGGGCTGGAAACACCATATATTTT.

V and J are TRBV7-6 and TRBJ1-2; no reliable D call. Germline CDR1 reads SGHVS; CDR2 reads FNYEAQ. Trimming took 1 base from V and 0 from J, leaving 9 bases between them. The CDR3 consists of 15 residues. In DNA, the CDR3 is TGTGCCAGCAGCTTAGAAGGCAAAGCTAACTATGGCTACACCTTC. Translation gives CASSLEGKANYGYTF.

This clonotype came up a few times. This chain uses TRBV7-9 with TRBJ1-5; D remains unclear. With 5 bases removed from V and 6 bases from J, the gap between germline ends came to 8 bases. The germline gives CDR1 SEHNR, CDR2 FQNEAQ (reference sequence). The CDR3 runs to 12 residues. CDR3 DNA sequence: TGTGCCAGCAGCCACGGTACTCAGCCCCAGCATTTT. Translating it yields CASSHGTQPQHF. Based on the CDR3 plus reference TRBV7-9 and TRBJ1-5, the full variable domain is DTGVSQNPRHKITKRGQNVTFRCDPISEHNRLYWYRQTLGQGPEFLTYFQNEAQLEKSRLLSDRFSAERPKGSFSTLEIQRTEQGDSAMYLCASSHGTQPQHFGDGTRLSIL.